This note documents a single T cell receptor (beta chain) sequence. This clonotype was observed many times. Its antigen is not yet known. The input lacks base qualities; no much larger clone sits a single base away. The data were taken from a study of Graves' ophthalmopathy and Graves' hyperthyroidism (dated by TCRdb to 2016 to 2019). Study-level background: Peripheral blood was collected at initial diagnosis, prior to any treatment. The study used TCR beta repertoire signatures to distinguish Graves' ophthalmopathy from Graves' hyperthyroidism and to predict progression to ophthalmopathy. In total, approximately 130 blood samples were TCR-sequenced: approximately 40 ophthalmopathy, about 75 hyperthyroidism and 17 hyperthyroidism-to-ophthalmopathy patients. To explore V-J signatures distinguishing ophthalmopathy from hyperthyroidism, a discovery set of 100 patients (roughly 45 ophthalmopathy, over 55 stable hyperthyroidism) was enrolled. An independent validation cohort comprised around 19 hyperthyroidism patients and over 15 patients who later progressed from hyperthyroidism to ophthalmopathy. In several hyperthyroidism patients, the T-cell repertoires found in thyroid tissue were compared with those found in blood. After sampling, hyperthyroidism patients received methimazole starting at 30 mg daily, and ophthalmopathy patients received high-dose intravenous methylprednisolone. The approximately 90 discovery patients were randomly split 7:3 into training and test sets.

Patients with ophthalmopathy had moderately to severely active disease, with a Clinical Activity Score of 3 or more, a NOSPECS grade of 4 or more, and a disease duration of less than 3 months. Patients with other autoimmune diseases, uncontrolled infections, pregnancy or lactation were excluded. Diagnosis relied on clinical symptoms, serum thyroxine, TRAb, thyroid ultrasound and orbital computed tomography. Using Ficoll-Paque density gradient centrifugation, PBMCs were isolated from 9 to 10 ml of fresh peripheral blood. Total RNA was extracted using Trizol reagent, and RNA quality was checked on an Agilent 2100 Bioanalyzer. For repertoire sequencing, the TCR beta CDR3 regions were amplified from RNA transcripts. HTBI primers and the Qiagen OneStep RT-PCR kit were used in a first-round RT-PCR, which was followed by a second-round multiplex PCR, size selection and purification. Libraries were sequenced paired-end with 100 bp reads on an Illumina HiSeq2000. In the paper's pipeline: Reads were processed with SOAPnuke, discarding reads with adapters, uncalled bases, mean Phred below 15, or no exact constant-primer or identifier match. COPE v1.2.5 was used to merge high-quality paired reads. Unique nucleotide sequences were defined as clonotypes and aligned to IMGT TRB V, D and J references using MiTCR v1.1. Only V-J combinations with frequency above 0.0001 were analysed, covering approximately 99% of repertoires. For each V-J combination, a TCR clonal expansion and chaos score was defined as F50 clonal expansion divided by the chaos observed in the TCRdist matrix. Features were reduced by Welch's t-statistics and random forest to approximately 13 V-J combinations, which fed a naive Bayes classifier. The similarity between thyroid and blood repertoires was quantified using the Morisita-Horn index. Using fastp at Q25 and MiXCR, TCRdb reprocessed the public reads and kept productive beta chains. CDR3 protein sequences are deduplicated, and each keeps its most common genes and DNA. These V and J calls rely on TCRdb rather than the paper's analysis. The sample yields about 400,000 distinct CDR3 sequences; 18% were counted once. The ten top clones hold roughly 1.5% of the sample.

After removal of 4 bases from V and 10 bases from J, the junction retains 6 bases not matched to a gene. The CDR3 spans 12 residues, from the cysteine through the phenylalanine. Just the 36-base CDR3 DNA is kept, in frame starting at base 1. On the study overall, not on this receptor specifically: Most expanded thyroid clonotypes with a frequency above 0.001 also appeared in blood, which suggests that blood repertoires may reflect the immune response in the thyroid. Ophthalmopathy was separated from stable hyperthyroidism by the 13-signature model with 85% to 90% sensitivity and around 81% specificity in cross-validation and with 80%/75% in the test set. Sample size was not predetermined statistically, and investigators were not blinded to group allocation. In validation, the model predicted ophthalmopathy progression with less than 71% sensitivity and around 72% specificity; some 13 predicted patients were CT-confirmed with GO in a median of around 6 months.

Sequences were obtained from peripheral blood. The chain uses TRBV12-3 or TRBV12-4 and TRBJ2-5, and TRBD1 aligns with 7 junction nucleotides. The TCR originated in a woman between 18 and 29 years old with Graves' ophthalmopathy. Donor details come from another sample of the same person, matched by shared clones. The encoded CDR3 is CASSSLGQVQYF. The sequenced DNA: TGTGCCAGCAGTTCCCTCGGACAGGTCCAGTACTTC.